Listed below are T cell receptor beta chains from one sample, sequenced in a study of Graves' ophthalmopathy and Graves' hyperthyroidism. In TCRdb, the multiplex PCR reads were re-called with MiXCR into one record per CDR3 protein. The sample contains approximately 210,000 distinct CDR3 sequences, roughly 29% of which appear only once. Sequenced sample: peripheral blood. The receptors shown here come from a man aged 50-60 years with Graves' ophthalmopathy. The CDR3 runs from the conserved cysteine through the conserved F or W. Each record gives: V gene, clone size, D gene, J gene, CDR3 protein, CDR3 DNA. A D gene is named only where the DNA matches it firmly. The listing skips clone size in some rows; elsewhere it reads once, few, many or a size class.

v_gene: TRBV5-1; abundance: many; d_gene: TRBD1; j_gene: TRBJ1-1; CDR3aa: CASSLADRESAEAFF; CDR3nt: TGCGCCAGCAGCTTGGCCGACAGGGAGTCGGCTGAAGCTTTCTTT
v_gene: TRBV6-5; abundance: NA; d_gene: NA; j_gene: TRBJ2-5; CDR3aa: CASSYSMRGETQYF; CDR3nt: TGTGCCAGCAGTTACTCGATGAGGGGCGAGACCCAGTACTTC
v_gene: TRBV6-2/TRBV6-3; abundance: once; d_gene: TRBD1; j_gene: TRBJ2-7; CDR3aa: CASRDPGTGSNEQYF; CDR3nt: TGTGCCAGCAGGGACCCTGGGACAGGGTCCAACGAGCAGTACTTC
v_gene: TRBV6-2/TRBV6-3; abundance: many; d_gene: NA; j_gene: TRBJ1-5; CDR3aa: CASSDRRNQPQHF; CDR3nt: TGTGCCAGCAGTGACAGGCGCAATCAGCCCCAGCATTTT
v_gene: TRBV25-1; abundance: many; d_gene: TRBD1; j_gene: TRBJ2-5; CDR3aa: CASSEWDSQETQYF; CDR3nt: TGTGCCAGCAGTGAATGGGACAGCCAAGAGACCCAGTACTTC
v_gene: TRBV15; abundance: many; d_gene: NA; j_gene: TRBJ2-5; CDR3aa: CATSRDGQYQETQYF; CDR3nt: TGTGCCACCAGCAGAGATGGACAGTACCAAGAGACCCAGTACTTC
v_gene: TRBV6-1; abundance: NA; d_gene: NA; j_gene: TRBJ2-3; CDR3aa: CASSVGIPTDTQYF; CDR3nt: TGTGCCAGCAGTGTGGGAATACCAACAGATACGCAGTATTTT
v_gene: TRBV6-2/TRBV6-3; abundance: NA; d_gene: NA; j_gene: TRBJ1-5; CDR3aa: CASSYSWDAGFSNQPQHF; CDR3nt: TGTGCCAGCAGTTACTCTTGGGACGCAGGGTTTAGCAATCAGCCCCAGCATTTT
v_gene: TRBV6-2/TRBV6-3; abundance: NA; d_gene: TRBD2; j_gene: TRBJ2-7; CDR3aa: CASNRLAGSYEQYF; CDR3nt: TGTGCCAGCAACCGGCTAGCGGGATCCTACGAGCAGTACTTC
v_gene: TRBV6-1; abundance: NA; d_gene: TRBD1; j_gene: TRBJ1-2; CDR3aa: CASSRPGTGGNYGYTF; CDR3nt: TGTGCCAGCAGTCGCCCCGGGACAGGGGGCAACTATGGCTACACCTTC
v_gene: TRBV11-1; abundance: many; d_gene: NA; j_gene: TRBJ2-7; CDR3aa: CASSSDLSYEQYF; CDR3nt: TGTGCCAGCAGCTCTGACCTCTCCTACGAGCAGTACTTC
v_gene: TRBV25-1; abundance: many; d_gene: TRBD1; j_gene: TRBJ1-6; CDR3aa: CASSVGGRNSPLHF; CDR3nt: TGTGCCAGCAGTGTAGGGGGCCGTAATTCACCCCTCCACTTT
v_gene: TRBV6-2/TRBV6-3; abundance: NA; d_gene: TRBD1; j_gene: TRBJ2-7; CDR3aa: CASSYGQGGRNEQYF; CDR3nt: TGTGCCAGCAGTTACGGACAGGGAGGAAGGAACGAGCAGTACTTC
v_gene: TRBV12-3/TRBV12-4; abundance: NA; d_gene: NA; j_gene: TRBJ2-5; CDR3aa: CASSTWAGGDTQYF; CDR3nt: TGTGCCAGCAGTACGTGGGCAGGGGGGGACACCCAGTACTTC
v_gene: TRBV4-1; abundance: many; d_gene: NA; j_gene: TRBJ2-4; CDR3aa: CASTTVGAKNIQYF; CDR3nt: TGCGCCAGCACCACGGTAGGAGCCAAAAACATTCAGTACTTC
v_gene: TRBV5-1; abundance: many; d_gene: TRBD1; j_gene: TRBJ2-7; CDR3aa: CASSFRSGTVLLEQYF; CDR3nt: TGCGCCAGCAGCTTTCGATCCGGGACAGTGCTACTCGAGCAGTACTTC
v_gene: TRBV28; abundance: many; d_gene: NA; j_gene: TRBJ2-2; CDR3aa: CASSSLRTQTGELFF; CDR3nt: TGTGCCAGCAGTTCACTCCGGACTCAAACCGGGGAGCTGTTTTTT
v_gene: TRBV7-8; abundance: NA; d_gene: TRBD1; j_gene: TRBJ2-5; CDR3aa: CASSLSGTGSQETQYF; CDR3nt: TGTGCCAGCAGCTTATCCGGGACAGGGTCGCAAGAGACCCAGTACTTC
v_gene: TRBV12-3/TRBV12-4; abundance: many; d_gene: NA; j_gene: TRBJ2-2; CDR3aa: CASMGPSNTGELFF; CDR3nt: TGTGCCAGTATGGGACCCTCGAACACCGGGGAGCTGTTTTTT
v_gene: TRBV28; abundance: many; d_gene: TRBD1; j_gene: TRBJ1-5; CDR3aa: CASSPQGRTSNQPQHF; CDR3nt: TGTGCCAGCAGTCCACAGGGGAGGACTAGCAATCAGCCCCAGCATTTT
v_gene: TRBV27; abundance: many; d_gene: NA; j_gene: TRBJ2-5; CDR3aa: CASSLFAGVETQYF; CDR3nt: TGTGCCAGCAGTTTATTTGCAGGGGTCGAGACCCAGTACTTC
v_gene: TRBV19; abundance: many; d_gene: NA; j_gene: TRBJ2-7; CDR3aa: CASIGDGSYEQYF; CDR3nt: TGTGCCAGTATCGGGGACGGATCCTACGAGCAGTACTTC
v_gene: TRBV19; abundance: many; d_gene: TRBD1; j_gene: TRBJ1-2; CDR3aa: CASSIGEGATYGYTF; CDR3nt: TGTGCCAGTAGTATAGGGGAGGGGGCCACCTATGGCTACACCTTC
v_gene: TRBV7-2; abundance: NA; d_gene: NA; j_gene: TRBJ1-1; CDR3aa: CASSSQTGTEAFF; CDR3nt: TGTGCCAGCAGCTCCCAGACTGGCACTGAAGCTTTCTTT
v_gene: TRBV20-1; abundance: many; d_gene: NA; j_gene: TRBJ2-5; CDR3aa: CSARFSPPYQETQYF; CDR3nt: TGCAGTGCTAGGTTTAGCCCGCCGTACCAAGAGACCCAGTACTTC